These 19 T cell receptor beta chains came from one sample sequenced in a study of shared clonotypes between healthy human individuals. The table came from immunoSEQ multiplex PCR; TCRdb's copy has only in-frame clones and leaves some out. The sample lists 450,000 to 500,000 clones; 60% to 85% were seen once. Sequenced: PBMCs. These receptors all come from a woman aged 40 to 49 in good health. Some clones in this sample may be carry-over from other donors' samples.

This clone showed up many times. The rearrangement joins TRBV15 to TRBJ2-7; possibly TRBD1 for D (6 bases). V lost 0 bases, J lost 3 bases, and 15 bases lay in between. The length of the CDR3 is 16 residues. The germline CDR1 and CDR2 sequences are LNHNV and YYDKDF (reference sequence). CDR3 residues: CATSRDWTEMYYEQYF. CDR3 DNA: TGTGCCACCAGCAGAGATTGGACAGAGATGTACTACGAGCAGTACTTC.

In regard to this clone: A much bigger clone sits one base away, suggesting this may be a read error. The J gene is TRBJ2-3, the V gene TRBV5-1; no clear D gene. The length of the CDR3 is 12 residues. Trimming pared 2 bases from V and 1 base from J, leaving 2 bases between. Germline CDR1 and CDR2: SGHRS and YFSETQ. The CDR3 nucleotides are TGCGCCAGCAGCTTCGGCACAGATACGCAGTATTTT. This translates into CASSFGTDTQYF. The variable domain in full, with the rest retrieved from reference TRBV5-1 and TRBJ2-3, is KAGVTQTPRYLIKTRGQQVTLSCSPISGHRSVSWYQQTPGQGLQFLFEYFSETQRNKGNFPGRFSGRQFSNSRSEMNVSTLELGDSALYLCASSFGTDTQYFGPGTRLTVL.

The V and J genes are TRBV28 and TRBJ1-1; possible D gene TRBD1, 5 bases. The V gene's germline CDR1 is MDHEN and CDR2 SYDVKM. V dropped 5 bases and J dropped 3 bases, with 10 bases sitting between them. The CDR3 is made up of 13 amino acids. The CDR3 DNA reads as TGTGCCAGCAGTAACAGACAGCACACTGAAGCTTTCTTT. This translates into CASSNRQHTEAFF.

This chain connects TRBV9 to TRBJ2-7, with D possibly being TRBD2 (6 bases). The CDR3 is made up of 15 amino acids. Germline V gene sequence: CDR1 SGDLS, CDR2 YYNGEE. The V end was cut by 0 bases, the J end by 3 bases, with 13 bases between. The CDR3 here is CASSVVGGEDYEQYF. The DNA of the CDR3 is TGTGCCAGCAGCGTAGTGGGGGGAGAAGACTACGAGCAGTACTTC.

This clone was seen repeatedly, ten times or more. V is TRBV30 and J is TRBJ2-3; D remains unclear. The V gene's germline CDR1 is GTSNPN and CDR2 SVGIG (reference sequence). The V end lost 2 bases, the J end lost 7 bases, and 13 bases lay between the germline ends. The CDR3 totals 13 residues. As DNA, the CDR3 is TGTGCCTGGAGTCAGAGGCTGGAAAATACGCAGTATTTT. Its translation: CAWSQRLENTQYF. The full variable domain, rest sourced from reference TRBV30 and TRBJ2-3, is SQTIHQWPATLVQPVGSPLSLECTVEGTSNPNLYWYRQAAGRGLQLLFYSVGIGQISSEVPQNLSASRPQDRQFILSSKKLLLSDSGFYLCAWSQRLENTQYFGPGTRLTVL.

In the case of this clone: Germline and junction disagree at one end, which may indicate a read error. The rearrangement links TRBV28 to TRBJ1-5; weak D call: TRBD1 (5 bases). The CDR3 runs to 15 residues. The germline V gene has CDR1 MDHEN and CDR2 SYDVKM. CDR3 nucleotide sequence: TGTGCCAGCAGTTTAGGCGACGTGGGGGATCAGCCCCAGCACTTT. Translated, it gives CASSLGDVGDQPQHF.

The chain is built from TRBV9 and TRBJ1-5; D might be TRBD1 (5 bases). Germline V gene lookup returns CDR1 SGDLS and CDR2 YYNGEE. V was trimmed by 4 bases and J by 2 bases, leaving 13 bases between them. CDR3 length equals 15 residues. CDR3 amino acids: CASSPGGGGNQPQHF. CDR3 bases: TGTGCCAGCAGCCCTGGGGGAGGGGGCAATCAGCCCCAGCATTTT. The whole variable domain, remainder taken from reference TRBV9 and TRBJ1-5, is DSGVTQTPKHLITATGQRVTLRCSPRSGDLSVYWYQQSLDQGLQFLIQYYNGEERAKGNILERFSAQQFPDLHSELNLSSLELGDSALYFCASSPGGGGNQPQHFGDGTRLSIL.

V is TRBV29-1 and J is TRBJ2-1; D is tentatively TRBD1 or TRBD2 (5 bases each). V lost 6 bases to trimming and J lost 5 bases, with 14 bases between them. The CDR3 loop spans 13 amino acids. CDR1 and CDR2 (germline): SQVTM, ANQGSEA. The DNA for the CDR3 is TGCAGCGTGGGGGATGTCCAGGACAATGAGCAGTTCTTC. This gives the protein CSVGDVQDNEQFF.

The chain is built from TRBV5-1 and TRBJ1-4; D remains unclear. Deletions cut 5 bases from V and 6 bases from J, with 14 bases between. This CDR3 has 14 amino acids. In germline, CDR1 is SGHRS, CDR2 YFSETQ. CDR3 nucleotides: TGCGCCAGCAGTGACCCAGGAGGAGATGAAAAACTGTTTTTT. It translates to CASSDPGGDEKLFF.

This clone was seen once. The chain joins TRBV5-1 to TRBJ1-1; 8 bases are shared with TRBD1. V dropped 4 bases and J dropped 5; count of bases not matched to a gene: 7. This CDR3 contains 14 residues. CDR1 is SGHRS and CDR2 is YFSETQ in the germline V gene. The CDR3 region is CASSATGVRTEAFF. DNA of the CDR3: TGCGCCAGCAGCGCGACAGGGGTTCGAACTGAAGCTTTCTTT. Variable domain in full (rest from reference TRBV5-1 and TRBJ1-1): KAGVTQTPRYLIKTRGQQVTLSCSPISGHRSVSWYQQTPGQGLQFLFEYFSETQRNKGNFPGRFSGRQFSNSRSEMNVSTLELGDSALYLCASSATGVRTEAFFGQGTRLTVV.

The chain employs TRBV7-2 and TRBJ2-3; the match to TRBD2 covers 7 bases. Germline V gives CDR1 SGHTA, CDR2 FQGNSA. The V gene end was trimmed by 4 bases and the J gene end by 3 bases; junction bases not matched to a gene: 7. The CDR3 runs to 15 residues. The CDR3 DNA follows: TGTGCCAGCAGCTCCCGACTAGCAGCTACAGATACGCAGTATTTT. Residues: CASSSRLAATDTQYF.

The chain carries TRBV9 and TRBJ2-1, with TRBD1 matching over 8 bases. Germline V gives CDR1 SGDLS, CDR2 YYNGEE. After removal of 1 base from V and 8 bases from J, the junction contained 8 bases not matched to a gene. The length of the CDR3 is 15 residues. For the CDR3, the DNA is TGTGCCAGCAGCGTAAACGGACAGGGACTCCATGAGCAGTTCTTC. It yields the protein CASSVNGQGLHEQFF.

This chain connects TRBV6-4 to TRBJ2-7; 8 bases fit TRBD2. This CDR3 contains 15 residues. V dropped 7 bases and J dropped 0; count of bases not matched to a gene: 8. Germline V CDR1 and CDR2: MRHNA, SNTAGT. Written as DNA, the CDR3 is TGTGCCAGCAAAATTCCAAGCGGGAGCTCCTACGAGCAGTACTTC. Its protein product is CASKIPSGSSYEQYF.

The CDR3 reads CASSRQGEEQYF. In DNA form, the CDR3 reads TGTGCCAGCAGTAGACAGGGAGAGGAGCAGTACTTC. V and J are TRBV6-1 and TRBJ2-7; 7 bases agree with TRBD1. Germline V lookup: CDR1 MNHNS, CDR2 SASEGT. There are 12 residues in the CDR3. V lost 5 bases to trimming and J lost 7 bases; unmatched junction nucleotides: 5.

CDR3 protein: CSVEGQRKYNEQFF. DNA for the CDR3: TGCAGCGTAGAGGGACAGAGGAAATACAATGAGCAGTTCTTC. V gene TRBV29-1 combines with J gene TRBJ2-1, with TRBD1 matching over 7 bases. V shed 6 bases and J 4 bases; nucleotides not matched to a gene: 9. The CDR3 loop spans 14 amino acids. The germline CDR1 and CDR2 sequences are SQVTM and ANQGSEA.

The chain couples TRBV7-8 to TRBJ1-3; a possible D gene is TRBD1 (5 bases). There are 16 residues in the CDR3. With 5 bases removed from V and 0 bases from J, the gap between germline ends came to 14 bases. The germline CDR1 and CDR2 sequences are SGHVS and FQNEAQ. The CDR3 loop is CASSPPGLASGNTIYF. CDR3 nucleotide sequence: TGTGCCAGCAGCCCACCGGGACTGGCCTCTGGAAACACCATATATTTT.

V gene TRBV6-5 combines with J gene TRBJ1-5; D gene ambiguous. V was cut by 6 bases and J by 0 bases, with 6 bases left in between. Germline loops: CDR1 MNHEY, CDR2 SVGAGI. The CDR3 has 13 residues. The CDR3 reads CASRRYSNQPQHF. The CDR3 DNA reads TGTGCCAGCAGGAGGTATAGCAATCAGCCCCAGCATTTT.

Only a few counts were recorded for this clone. The chain has TRBV13 and TRBJ2-2; D gene unclear. Germline V gene lookup returns CDR1 PRHDT and CDR2 FYEKMQ (reference sequence). The V end lost 5 bases, the J end lost 7 bases, and 11 bases lay between the germline ends. The CDR3 totals 13 residues. CDR3 sequence reads: CASSATRRGELFF. The CDR3 DNA reads TGTGCCAGCAGCGCGACTCGGCGCGGGGAGCTGTTTTTT.

With respect to this clone: With only one base between it and a far larger clone, this is likely a read error. The genes are TRBV29-1 and TRBJ2-7; 8 positions match TRBD1. The CDR3 has 12 residues. CDR1 and CDR2 from the germline V gene are SQVTM and ANQGSEA. In DNA form, the CDR3 reads TGCAGCGGGGGGACAGGCGAACTCGAGCAGCACTTC. This gives the protein CSGGTGELEQHF.